The 30 T cell receptor beta chains presented below share a single source sample, sequenced in a study of OX40 agonist ivuxolimab in advanced cancers. Assay: immunoSEQ multiplex PCR; the TCRdb copy retains only in-frame clones and omits some. The table has some 14,000 clones, more than 75% seen once. The material was CD4+ or CD8+ T cells sorted from blood, obtained in a trial of the OX40 agonist ivuxolimab. These receptor sequences come from an adult with an advanced solid tumor such as melanoma, head and neck, liver or kidney cancer.

The V gene is TRBV2, the J gene TRBJ2-3; D gene ambiguous. Trimming removed 1 base from V and 0 bases from J, with 8 bases in between. The germline CDR1 and CDR2 sequences are SNHLY and FYNNEI. CDR3 length: 15 residues. The CDR3 DNA reads as TGTGCCAGCAGTGAAGGGAGCTCTAGCACAGATACGCAGTATTTT. This translates into CASSEGSSSTDTQYF.

The V and J genes are TRBV27 and TRBJ1-1; 10 positions agree with TRBD1. CDR1 and CDR2 from the germline V gene are MNHEY and SMNVEV (reference sequence). V gave up 8 bases and J gave up 5 bases; unmatched junction bases: 11. This CDR3 is 15 amino acids long. In DNA, the CDR3 is TGTGCCAGCGGGGAGCCGGGGACAGGGGTGACTGAAGCTTTCTTT. Its translation is CASGEPGTGVTEAFF.

The chain has TRBV5-1 and TRBJ1-3, with D unresolved. The CDR3 is 16 residues long. Trimming pared 4 bases from V and 0 bases from J, leaving 14 bases between. Per germline, CDR1 SGHRS and CDR2 YFSETQ. The CDR3 protein is CASSANQRNSGNTIYF. In DNA form, the CDR3 reads TGCGCCAGCAGCGCCAACCAGCGGAACTCTGGAAACACCATATATTTT.

This clone was counted once. CDR3 DNA sequence: TGTGCCAGCAGCTTAGTGGGGACTCACCAAGAGACCCAGTACTTC. Translation gives CASSLVGTHQETQYF. The chain combines TRBV11-2 with TRBJ2-5; perhaps TRBD2 as D (6 bases). Trimming shortened V by 1 base and J by 0 bases, and 9 bases separated the two germline ends. The CDR3 consists of 15 residues. CDR1 and CDR2 (germline): SGHAT, FQNNGV.

The chain couples TRBV10-3 to TRBJ1-5; D unresolved. With 2 bases removed from V and 4 bases from J, the gap between germline ends came to 6 bases. The CDR3 is made up of 13 amino acids. Germline V gene data show CDR1 as ENHRY and CDR2 as SYGVKD. CDR3 coding DNA: TGTGCCATCAGTGAGGCTTTGAATCAGCCCCAGCATTTT. It translates to CAISEALNQPQHF.

The rearrangement links TRBV18 to TRBJ2-1; the match to TRBD1 covers 9 bases. Losses at the gene ends were 4 bases for V and 8 bases for J; bases not matched to a gene: 3. The CDR3 runs to 13 residues. In germline, CDR1 is KGHSH, CDR2 LQKENI. DNA of the CDR3: TGTGCCAGCTCACTCCGACAGGGGGATGAGCAGTTCTTC. It yields the protein CASSLRQGDEQFF. The whole variable domain, remainder taken from reference TRBV18 and TRBJ2-1, is NAGVMQNPRHLVRRRGQEARLRCSPMKGHSHVYWYRQLPEEGLKFMVYLQKENIIDESGMPKERFSAEFPKEGPSILRIQQVVRGDSAAYFCASSLRQGDEQFFGPGTRLTVL.

The rearrangement uses TRBV4-2 and TRBJ2-1, with TRBD2 matching 10 bases. CDR3 length: 14 residues. Unmatched junction bases numbered 7, after V lost 1 base and J lost 13 bases. Germline CDR1 and CDR2: LGHNA and YNFKEQ. This CDR3 reads CASSQGTSGAYQFF. The DNA for the CDR3 is TGTGCCAGCAGCCAAGGAACTAGCGGGGCCTATCAGTTCTTC.

This rearrangement joins TRBV5-6 to TRBJ2-5; possible D gene TRBD1, 6 bases. Trimming removed 4 bases from V and 2 bases from J, with 15 bases in between. This CDR3 contains 15 residues. CDR1 SGHDT and CDR2 YYEEEE come from the germline V gene. The CDR3, as DNA: TGTGCCAGCAGCATTTCTGGACAGATACAAGAGACCCAGTACTTC. This encodes CASSISGQIQETQYF.

This chain links TRBV6-5 with TRBJ2-3, with D perhaps TRBD1 (6 bases). The V end lost 0 bases, the J end lost 3 bases, and 7 bases lay between the germline ends. The CDR3 sequence is 14 residues long. Germline loops: CDR1 MNHEY, CDR2 SVGAGI. The CDR3 DNA sequence: TGTGCCAGCAGTTACTCCGACAGGACAGATACGCAGTATTTT. The encoded protein is CASSYSDRTDTQYF.

The J gene is TRBJ2-3, the V gene TRBV6-4, with 9 positions matching TRBD2. The junction had 21 bases not matched to a gene; V was cut back by 5 bases and J by 3 bases. CDR1 MRHNA and CDR2 SNTAGT come from the germline V gene. CDR3 length: 20 residues. In DNA form, the CDR3 reads TGTGCCAGCAGTACACCCCCCTTAGCGGGGGAGCGGGGCAGGACAGATACGCAGTATTTT. Protein: CASSTPPLAGERGRTDTQYF.

The chain combines TRBV19 with TRBJ1-2; TRBD1 agrees at 7 bases. This CDR3 has 14 residues. Germline V gene lookup returns CDR1 LNHDA and CDR2 SQIVND (reference sequence). Trimming removed 4 bases from V and 4 bases from J; junction bases left unmatched: 6. CDR3 nucleotides: TGTGCCAGTAGTAGGATGGGACAGAGCTATGGCTACACCTTC. Translation: CASSRMGQSYGYTF.

This clone has more than one count but fewer than ten. This chain links TRBV6-1 with TRBJ1-5; TRBD1 is a possible D gene (5 bases). Germline CDR1 MNHNS, CDR2 SASEGT. Deletions cut 6 bases from V and 3 bases from J, with 9 bases between. The CDR3 extends over 13 amino acids. CDR3 in amino acids: CASSREVNQPQHF. The CDR3 coding sequence is TGTGCCAGCAGCAGGGAGGTCAATCAGCCCCAGCATTTT.

The chain employs TRBV19 and TRBJ1-5; D is unclear. Trimming cost V 6 bases and J 1 base, with 10 bases left between them. The CDR3 consists of 14 residues. CDR1 and CDR2 (germline): LNHDA, SQIVND (reference sequence). The CDR3 region has the DNA TGTGCCAGTAGAGGAGGGCAGAGCAATCAGCCCCAGCATTTT. Translated, it gives CASRGGQSNQPQHF.

In its sample, this clone was seen once. The rearrangement uses TRBV6-6 and TRBJ1-2, with 9 bases that match TRBD1. Germline V CDR1 and CDR2: MNHNY, SVGAGI (reference sequence). The CDR3 consists of 14 residues. V was clipped by 5 bases and J by 7 bases; unmatched bases: 8. The CDR3 reads CASSRRDRAGGYTF. The CDR3 DNA reads TGTGCCAGCAGTAGGCGGGACAGGGCGGGTGGCTACACCTTC.

The rearrangement uses TRBV2 and TRBJ2-3, with D unclear. This CDR3 spans 14 amino acids. Per the germline V gene, CDR1 is SNHLY and CDR2 is FYNNEI. V was cut by 3 bases and J by 2 bases, with 9 bases left in between. The CDR3 is CASSDRLPTDTQYF. In DNA, the CDR3 is TGTGCCAGCAGTGACCGACTGCCCACAGATACGCAGTATTTT. The variable domain in full, with the rest retrieved from reference TRBV2 and TRBJ2-3, is EPEVTQTPSHQVTQMGQEVILRCVPISNHLYFYWYRQILGQKVEFLVSFYNNEISEKSEIFDDQFSVERPDGSNFTLKIRSTKLEDSAMYFCASSDRLPTDTQYFGPGTRLTVL.

V usage is TRBV19 and J usage is TRBJ2-2; D may be TRBD2 (5 bases). Trimming removed 1 base at V and 6 bases at J, with 15 bases between. Germline V gene lookup returns CDR1 LNHDA and CDR2 SQIVND (reference sequence). The CDR3 runs 16 residues. The CDR3 DNA is TGTGCCAGTAGTATAGCCGGAATAGGAGGCGCCGGGGAGCTGTTTTTT. It specifies CASSIAGIGGAGELFF.

The chain links TRBV5-1 to TRBJ1-4; D is perhaps TRBD1 (5 bases). Germline V gives CDR1 SGHRS, CDR2 YFSETQ. The CDR3 totals 15 residues. The V end was cut by 1 base, the J end by 4 bases, with 11 bases between. The CDR3 region is CASSLLGRGNEKLFF. The CDR3 region has the DNA TGCGCCAGCAGCTTGCTAGGGAGGGGTAATGAAAAACTGTTTTTT. Drawing the rest from reference TRBV5-1 and TRBJ1-4, the complete variable domain is KAGVTQTPRYLIKTRGQQVTLSCSPISGHRSVSWYQQTPGQGLQFLFEYFSETQRNKGNFPGRFSGRQFSNSRSEMNVSTLELGDSALYLCASSLLGRGNEKLFFGSGTQLSVL.

The rearrangement links TRBV5-1 to TRBJ1-1, with D possibly TRBD1 on 6 matching bases. With 2 bases removed from V and 6 bases from J, the gap between germline ends came to 17 bases. Germline V gives CDR1 SGHRS, CDR2 YFSETQ. The CDR3 loop spans 15 amino acids. The CDR3 bases are TGCGCCAGCAGCTTTACGGGGGCGGGTAACGCTGAAGCTTTCTTT. Protein sequence: CASSFTGAGNAEAFF.

The chain uses TRBV19 and TRBJ2-1, with 9 bases identical to TRBD2. Germline trimming cut 2 bases from V and 9 bases from J; bases unmatched to any gene: 11. The CDR3 contains 16 residues. CDR1 and CDR2 from the germline V gene are LNHDA and SQIVND (reference sequence). CDR3 nucleotide sequence: TGTGCCAGTAGTATAAAGGCGGGGGGGCCCGAGGGTGAGCAGTTCTTC. Translating gives CASSIKAGGPEGEQFF.

The CDR3 DNA reads TGTGCCAGCAGCCAAGCACAGGGGTACTCCTATAATTCACCCCTCCACTTT. Amino acid sequence: CASSQAQGYSYNSPLHF. The chain recombines TRBV4-2 with TRBJ1-6; TRBD1 aligns across 7 bases. Trimming cost V 1 base and J 0 bases; bases outside gene matches: 3. Germline loops: CDR1 LGHNA, CDR2 YNFKEQ. The CDR3 is 17 amino acids.

This clone appeared a few times. V and J are TRBV7-9 and TRBJ1-1; D is undetermined. The length of the CDR3 is 13 residues. Trimming took 3 bases from V and 6 from J, leaving 11 bases between them. Germline V gene data show CDR1 as SEHNR and CDR2 as FQNEAQ (reference sequence). As DNA, the CDR3 is TGTGCCAGCAGCTTTGGCAGACTACCTGAAGCTTTCTTT. Translating gives CASSFGRLPEAFF. Looking up the rest from reference TRBV7-9 and TRBJ1-1 gives the full variable domain: DTGVSQNPRHKITKRGQNVTFRCDPISEHNRLYWYRQTLGQGPEFLTYFQNEAQLEKSRLLSDRFSAERPKGSFSTLEIQRTEQGDSAMYLCASSFGRLPEAFFGQGTRLTVV.

The chain combines TRBV7-8 with TRBJ2-7; 7 bases fit TRBD1. Germline V gene sequence: CDR1 SGHVS, CDR2 FQNEAQ. Unmatched junction bases numbered 13, after V lost 5 bases and J lost 6 bases. The CDR3 is 15 amino acids. CDR3 sequence reads: CASSRPTGEMVEQYF. The CDR3 DNA reads as TGTGCCAGCAGCCGACCTACAGGGGAAATGGTCGAGCAGTACTTC.

The chain carries TRBV12-5 and TRBJ2-2, with D possibly TRBD1 on 6 matching bases. V was cut by 1 base and J by 5 bases, with 8 bases left in between. The length of the CDR3 is 14 residues. CDR1 and CDR2 (germline): LGHNT, FRNRAP. The CDR3 region has the DNA TGTGCTAGTGGTTTGGACAGGGAGACCGGGGAGCTGTTTTTT. It encodes CASGLDRETGELFF.

The chain links TRBV11-1 to TRBJ1-6, with no clear D. Germline lookup yields CDR1 SGHAT and CDR2 FQDESV (reference sequence). The CDR3 contains 16 residues. Deletions cut 3 bases from V and 2 bases from J, with 11 bases between. The CDR3 bases are TGTGCCAGCAGCTTGCAAGGCCTCACCTATAATTCACCCCTCCACTTT. Amino acid sequence: CASSLQGLTYNSPLHF.

The chain links TRBV5-1 to TRBJ1-1, with unresolved D. Germline values: CDR1 SGHRS, CDR2 YFSETQ. The V gene lost 4 bases and the J gene lost 1 base, with 8 bases spanning the gap. This CDR3 region has 13 residues. The CDR3 DNA reads TGCGCCAGCAGCCCCCGGGCGAACACTGAAGCTTTCTTT. Encoded protein: CASSPRANTEAFF.

This chain uses TRBV6-5 with TRBJ2-7, with D perhaps matching TRBD1 (5 bases). Trimming removed 5 bases from V and 1 base from J, with 15 bases in between. This CDR3 contains 15 residues. Germline CDR1 reads MNHEY; CDR2 reads SVGAGI. CDR3 amino acids: CASSPRQLRSYEQYF. The CDR3 DNA sequence: TGTGCCAGCAGTCCTCGACAGTTAAGATCCTACGAGCAGTACTTC.

The CDR3 sequence: CASSREQGAGSEKLFF. The DNA for the CDR3 is TGCGCCAGCAGCAGGGAACAGGGGGCAGGGAGTGAAAAACTGTTTTTT. V gene TRBV5-1 combines with J gene TRBJ1-4; 9 bases map to TRBD1. The V and J ends lost 4 bases and 7 bases, in that order; junction bases with no gene match: 11. The CDR3 is made up of 16 amino acids. Germline V gives CDR1 SGHRS, CDR2 YFSETQ.

The chain links TRBV11-2 to TRBJ1-1, with D tentatively TRBD1 (5 bases). V was pared by 5 bases and J by 4 bases, with 11 bases between. CDR1 is SGHAT, CDR2 FQNNGV, per germline. The CDR3 is 13 residues long. CDR3 loop: CASSLRVGTEAFF. CDR3 DNA: TGTGCCAGCAGCCTCAGGGTAGGCACTGAAGCTTTCTTT.

V usage is TRBV19 and J usage is TRBJ1-2, with a possible D match to TRBD1 (5 bases). The V and J ends lost 3 bases and 8 bases respectively, with 16 bases between them. The CDR3 length is 14 residues. Germline loops: CDR1 LNHDA, CDR2 SQIVND (reference sequence). CDR3: CASSIQGRVEGYTF. CDR3 sequence (DNA): TGTGCCAGTAGTATTCAGGGTCGTGTCGAGGGCTACACCTTC. The variable domain in full, with the rest retrieved from reference TRBV19 and TRBJ1-2, is DGGITQSPKYLFRKEGQNVTLSCEQNLNHDAMYWYRQDPGQGLRLIYYSQIVNDFQKGDIAEGYSVSREKKESFPLTVTSAQKNPTAFYLCASSIQGRVEGYTFGSGTRLTVV.

The chain joins TRBV5-1 to TRBJ2-1; the D gene could be TRBD1 or TRBD2 (5 bases each). The germline V gene encodes CDR1 SGHRS and CDR2 YFSETQ. The CDR3 runs 16 residues. V lost 1 base and J lost 1, with 12 bases in between. The CDR3 loop reads CASSLLGTHSYNEQFF. CDR3 DNA sequence: TGCGCCAGCAGCTTGCTCGGGACCCATTCCTACAATGAGCAGTTCTTC.